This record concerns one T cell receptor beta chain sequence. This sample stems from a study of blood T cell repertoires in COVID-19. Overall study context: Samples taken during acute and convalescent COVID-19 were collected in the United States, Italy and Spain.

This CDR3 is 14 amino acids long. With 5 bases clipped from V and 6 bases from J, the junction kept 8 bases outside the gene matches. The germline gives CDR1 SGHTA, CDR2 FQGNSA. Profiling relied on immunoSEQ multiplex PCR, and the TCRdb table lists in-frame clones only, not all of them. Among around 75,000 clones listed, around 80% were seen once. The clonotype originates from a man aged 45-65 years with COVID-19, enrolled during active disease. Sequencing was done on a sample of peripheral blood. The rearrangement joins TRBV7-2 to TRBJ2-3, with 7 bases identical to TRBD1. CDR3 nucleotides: TGTGCCAGCAGCCTCGGACTGACAGGGGATACGCAGTATTTT. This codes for CASSLGLTGDTQYF.